This T cell receptor (beta chain) was sequenced in a study of Ad26.COV2.S vaccination and SARS-CoV-2 variants. Broader study findings: Those who received vaccine or placebo ended up with similar non-spike TCR breadth. After vaccination, substantial breadth of spike-specific CD8+ and CD4+ responses was reported.

The CDR3 is made up of 16 amino acids. V was clipped by 0 bases and J by 3 bases, with 11 bases between them. Germline V CDR1 and CDR2: SGHNT, YENEEA. The treatment denotes: 15 to 20 received Ad26.COV2.S at low or high dose, single or two shots; about 5 received placebo; per-sample allocation not given. All samples were drawn on day 63, counting from the first vaccine or placebo injection. On this clone itself: Its matching antigen is unknown.

Assay: immunoSEQ multiplex PCR; the TCRdb copy retains only in-frame clones and omits some. The repertoire has some 390,000 clones, approximately 90% of them found once; the top ten carry 1.9%. The starting material was peripheral blood, obtained in a trial of Ad26.COV2.S vaccine versus placebo. The clonotype was recovered from a person between 18 and 59 years old who received the Ad26.COV2.S COVID-19 vaccine or a placebo. J is TRBJ2-2 and V is TRBV11-3; D is possibly TRBD1 (5 bases). The CDR3 is CASSLDGGHHTGELFF. Here the CDR3 DNA reads TGTGCCAGCAGCTTAGACGGCGGACACCACACCGGGGAGCTGTTTTTT.